This T cell receptor (beta chain) derives from a study of CD8 T cells in Susac syndrome. The CDR3 has 13 residues. Looked up from germline, CDR1 is SGDLS and CDR2 is YYNGEE. Trimming took off 7 bases at V and 1 base at J, with 9 bases between the two ends. Sequencing of TCR beta, carried out with a high-throughput approach, was applied to CD8+ and CD4+ T cells from the blood. Findings and limits, study-wide: CD4+ repertoires of Susac syndrome patients lacked detectable clonal expansion.

Random hexamers were used to reverse transcribe the RNA input (about 0.5 to 1 ug). TCRdb processed the immunoSEQ multiplex PCR reads anew with MiXCR; each CDR3 protein has one entry. This table has about 94,000 distinct CDR3 sequences, around 94% appearing once. Notes on this clonotype: Its target is not known.

The V call is TRBV9, the J call TRBJ1-5, with D possibly being TRBD1 (5 bases). The receptor was isolated from a human donor with Susac syndrome. Sequencing was performed on CD4+ T cells from PBMCs. The CDR3 coding sequence is TGTGCCAGCGGGGGACTGAGCAATCAGCCCCAGCATTTT. Amino acid sequence: CASGGLSNQPQHF. Variable domain in full (rest from reference TRBV9 and TRBJ1-5): DSGVTQTPKHLITATGQRVTLRCSPRSGDLSVYWYQQSLDQGLQFLIQYYNGEERAKGNILERFSAQQFPDLHSELNLSSLELGDSALYFCASGGLSNQPQHFGDGTRLSIL.